Shown below are 12 T cell receptor beta chains from a single sample sequenced in a study of early T cells in non-severe SARS-CoV-2 infection. TCRdb recomputed calls from the 5' RACE reads with MiXCR, one row per CDR3 protein. The table shows about 32,000 distinct CDR3 sequences, with 4.1% occurring only once. Sequencing was performed on whole blood. These receptors were collected from an adult who was a healthcare worker with PCR-confirmed SARS-CoV-2 infection or an uninfected control (not recorded which).

This clonotype was picked up many times. The chain uses TRBV24-1 and TRBJ2-1, with TRBD1 as a possible D gene (5 bases). V dropped 0 bases and J dropped 7 bases, with 9 bases sitting between them. The CDR3 totals 14 residues. Germline CDR1 is KGHDR and CDR2 is SFDVKD. The CDR3 DNA reads as TGTGCCACCAGTGATTTGGGGTCAGGGAATGAGCAGTTCTTC. Its protein product is CATSDLGSGNEQFF.

Ten or more counts support this clonotype. The genes are TRBV28 and TRBJ2-7; 9 bases fit TRBD1. The V gene's germline CDR1 is MDHEN and CDR2 SYDVKM. The CDR3 extends over 15 amino acids. V was pared by 6 bases and J by 6 bases, with 12 bases of the junction left unmatched. The CDR3 nucleotides are TGTGCCAGCAGCCTCACCGGGACAGGGTGGGGCGAGCAGTACTTC. Protein: CASSLTGTGWGEQYF.

This clonotype was counted many times. The J gene is TRBJ1-1, the V gene TRBV5-1; no clear D gene. Trimming removed 4 bases from V and 2 bases from J, with 15 bases in between. Germline CDR1 reads SGHRS; CDR2 reads YFSETQ. There are 15 residues in the CDR3. CDR3 nucleotide sequence: TGCGCCAGCAGCCTTGAAGGTAGGACCAACACTGAAGCTTTCTTT. Encoded protein: CASSLEGRTNTEAFF.

The table lists this clonotype with many counts. V usage is TRBV10-3 and J usage is TRBJ2-4; TRBD2 is a possible D gene (6 bases). The V end was cut by 8 bases, the J end by 2 bases, with 13 bases between. CDR3 length: 14 residues. CDR1 is ENHRY and CDR2 is SYGVKD in the germline V gene. Here the CDR3 DNA reads TGTGCCATCGGGGAGGAGGGTTCCAAAAACATTCAGTACTTC. Translating gives CAIGEEGSKNIQYF.

This clonotype was counted at least ten times. This rearrangement joins TRBV29-1 to TRBJ2-1; a possible D gene is TRBD1 (6 bases). The CDR3 runs 14 residues. The V end was cut by 7 bases, the J end by 6 bases, with 19 bases between. Germline V gene sequence: CDR1 SQVTM, CDR2 ANQGSEA. The CDR3 DNA follows: TGCAGCGCCCACACAGGGTCTCACGGCAATGAGCAGTTCTTC. Translated: CSAHTGSHGNEQFF.

This clonotype was found many times. This chain's CDR3 is CASSLLRSGGHNEQFF. The CDR3 DNA reads as TGTGCCAGCAGCCTACTACGGAGCGGGGGGCACAATGAGCAGTTCTTC. The chain uses TRBV7-6 and TRBJ2-1, with 9 bases aligning to TRBD2. Germline assignment: CDR1 SGHVS and CDR2 FNYEAQ. Unmatched junction bases numbered 10, after V lost 5 bases and J lost 5 bases. This CDR3 comprises 16 residues.

This clonotype has ten or more counts. J is TRBJ2-1 and V is TRBV11-2; D is perhaps TRBD2 (6 bases). The CDR3 is 12 residues long. Trimming pared 11 bases from V and 6 bases from J, leaving 14 bases between. CDR1 SGHAT and CDR2 FQNNGV come from the germline V gene. The chain's CDR3 is CAAGRGINEQFF. The CDR3 nucleotides read TGTGCCGCGGGAAGGGGAATCAATGAGCAGTTCTTC. The full variable domain, rest sourced from reference TRBV11-2 and TRBJ2-1, is EAGVAQSPRYKIIEKRQSVAFWCNPISGHATLYWYQQILGQGPKLLIQFQNNGVVDDSQLPKDRFSAERLKGVDSTLKIQPAKLEDSAVYLCAAGRGINEQFFGPGTRLTVL.

In its sample, this clonotype was seen many times. The rearrangement links TRBV7-7 to TRBJ2-7, with 10 bases fitting TRBD1. The J segment lost 6 bases and the V segment lost 5 bases, leaving 16 bases of the junction unmatched. Germline values: CDR1 SSHAT, CDR2 FNYEAQ (reference sequence). This CDR3 contains 17 residues. The chain's CDR3 is CASSPGGQGKRLREQYF. The CDR3 DNA follows: TGTGCCAGCAGCCCTGGGGGACAGGGGAAGAGACTACGCGAGCAGTACTTC.

This clonotype was detected ten times or more. V gene TRBV28 combines with J gene TRBJ2-7; D assignment may be TRBD1 or TRBD2 (5 bases each). The V and J ends lost 3 bases and 3 bases respectively, with 15 bases between them. CDR3 size: 15 residues. Germline CDR1 is MDHEN and CDR2 is SYDVKM. CDR3 in amino acids: CASSLGEPKSYEQYF. DNA of the CDR3: TGTGCCAGCAGTTTGGGGGAACCGAAAAGCTACGAGCAGTACTTC.

The sample holds a few counts of this clonotype. This chain links TRBV7-2 with TRBJ1-5; D remains ambiguous. Trimming removed 0 bases from V and 6 bases from J, with 12 bases in between. CDR3 length: 15 amino acids. The germline V gene encodes CDR1 SGHTA and CDR2 FQGNSA. CDR3 sequence reads: CASSLAPGASQPQHF. CDR3 DNA: TGTGCCAGCAGCTTAGCACCCGGCGCGTCTCAGCCCCAGCATTTT.

This clonotype was picked up many times. This chain uses TRBV29-1 with TRBJ2-1; D not certain. Trimming left V 4 bases short and J 7 bases short, with 8 bases between. Germline values: CDR1 SQVTM, CDR2 ANQGSEA. This CDR3 is built from 11 residues. The CDR3 here is CSVVGNNEQFF. The CDR3 region has the DNA TGCAGCGTTGTAGGAAATAATGAGCAGTTCTTC.

This clonotype showed up many times. This chain links TRBV29-1 with TRBJ2-2; D gene unclear. This CDR3 is built from 13 residues. CDR1 and CDR2 (germline): SQVTM, ANQGSEA. The V gene lost 3 bases and the J gene lost 7 bases, with 12 bases spanning the gap. CDR3 sequence reads: CSVEAATGGELFF. Here the CDR3 DNA reads TGCAGCGTTGAGGCGGCTACCGGCGGGGAGCTGTTTTTT.